One and the same sample provided the 13 T cell receptor beta chains below, sequenced in a study of patients and donors after allogeneic stem cell transplantation. TCRdb re-called the RT-PCR reads through MiXCR, storing one row per CDR3 protein. The table includes 20,000 or so distinct CDR3 sequences, about 42% detected once. Sequenced input: blood, either unsorted or a sorted T cell fraction (not recorded which). The receptor set was obtained from a human donor who was either an allogeneic HSCT recipient or a stem cell or donor lymphocyte infusion donor (not recorded which). It is not recorded whose cells these are; they may come from a transplant donor.

This clonotype appeared a few times. This chain connects TRBV7-3 to TRBJ2-7, with D possibly TRBD1 on 6 matching bases. The germline CDR1 and CDR2 sequences are SGHTA and FQGTGA. Trimming left V 5 bases short and J 2 bases short, with 16 bases between. This CDR3 comprises 15 residues. Here the CDR3 DNA reads TGTGCCAGCAGCCCACAGCCCGGGACAACCTACGAGCAGTACTTC. It encodes CASSPQPGTTYEQYF.

This sequence joins TRBV5-1 and TRBJ2-7, with D possibly being TRBD2 (6 bases). Germline values: CDR1 SGHRS, CDR2 YFSETQ. The CDR3 is made up of 13 amino acids. The V end lost 4 bases, the J end lost 3 bases, and 11 bases lay between the germline ends. The CDR3 nucleotides are TGCGCCAGCAGCGGTGGACTAAACTACGAGCAGTACTTC. Its translation is CASSGGLNYEQYF.

The chain recombines TRBV5-1 with TRBJ2-6; unclear D gene. The CDR3 consists of 15 residues. Germline CDR1 is SGHRS and CDR2 is YFSETQ. Trimming removed 2 bases from V and 1 base from J, with 7 bases in between. CDR3 coding DNA: TGCGCCAGCAGCTTTACAGCTTCTGGGGCCAACGTCCTGACTTTC. Amino acid sequence: CASSFTASGANVLTF.

This clonotype was seen more than once but under ten times. As DNA, the CDR3 is TGCGCCAGCAGCTTGGACGGGGACAGTACGAACACTGAAGCTTTCTTT. Translating gives CASSLDGDSTNTEAFF. The V gene is TRBV5-1, the J gene TRBJ1-1, with TRBD1 matching over 7 bases. After removal of 0 bases from V and 1 base from J, the junction contained 6 bases not matched to a gene. The germline CDR1 and CDR2 sequences are SGHRS and YFSETQ. CDR3 length: 16 residues.

The chain employs TRBV12-3 or TRBV12-4 and TRBJ1-4; TRBD1 matches 7 bases. The CDR3 has 18 amino acids. J gave up 3 bases and V 6 bases, and 16 bases lay outside the gene matches. As DNA, the CDR3 is TGTGCCAGCAGCATAATAGGGGGCAGTTTAGTATCTAATGAAAAACTGTTTTTT. It is translated as CASSIIGGSLVSNEKLFF.

The rearrangement links TRBV4-1 to TRBJ1-2, with D uncertain. Trimming removed 0 bases at V and 9 bases at J, with 14 bases between. CDR1 is MGHRA, CDR2 YSYEKL, per germline. CDR3 length equals 14 residues. The CDR3 coding sequence is TGCGCCAGCAGCCAAGACCCTGGGCGATATAGCTACACCTTC. It specifies CASSQDPGRYSYTF.

The CDR3 bases are TGCAGTGCTAATACAGGGGGTCAGCCCCAGCATTTT. It is translated as CSANTGGQPQHF. V gene TRBV20-1 combines with J gene TRBJ1-5; 8 bases are shared with TRBD1. The CDR3 consists of 12 residues. The junction had 2 bases not matched to a gene; V was cut back by 4 bases and J by 6 bases. Per the germline V gene, CDR1 is DFQATT and CDR2 is SNEGSKA (reference sequence).

This clonotype was seen only a few times. The chain is built from TRBV27 and TRBJ1-2, with D uncertain. CDR1 is MNHEY, CDR2 SMNVEV, per germline (reference sequence). V lost 5 bases and J 1 base, leaving 11 bases between the germline ends. This CDR3 contains 14 residues. In nucleotides, the CDR3 is TGTGCCAGCAGTCGGAAGGATCTTAACTATGGCTACACCTTC. Its translation: CASSRKDLNYGYTF.

The rearrangement joins TRBV29-1 to TRBJ2-3; unclear D gene. The ends were cut back, 3 bases at V and 0 bases at J, with 19 bases in the middle. This CDR3 region has 17 residues. Germline CDR1 SQVTM, CDR2 ANQGSEA. CDR3 bases: TGCAGCGTTGATGCTTTAGGCGGCCCATTTAGCACAGATACGCAGTATTTT. The encoded protein is CSVDALGGPFSTDTQYF.

As DNA, the CDR3 is TGTGCCAGCAGCGCCAGGGGGCCCACTGAAGCTTTCTTT. As protein: CASSARGPTEAFF. The rearrangement joins TRBV9 to TRBJ1-1, with TRBD1 identical over 8 bases. The length of the CDR3 is 13 residues. The ends lost 3 bases at V and 4 bases at J; junction bases unmatched: 2. Germline values: CDR1 SGDLS, CDR2 YYNGEE.

The genes are TRBV20-1 and TRBJ2-7; TRBD2 aligns across 8 bases. V shed 0 bases and J 4 bases; nucleotides not matched to a gene: 8. CDR1 and CDR2 (germline): DFQATT, SNEGSKA (reference sequence). The CDR3 runs 15 residues. The DNA of the CDR3 is TGCAGTGCTAGAGATCTACCTAGCGGGCTTTACGAGCAGTACTTC. Translated: CSARDLPSGLYEQYF.

The rearrangement uses TRBV5-1 and TRBJ2-3; 11 bases align to TRBD1. Germline V gives CDR1 SGHRS, CDR2 YFSETQ. V shed 3 bases and J 6 bases; nucleotides not matched to a gene: 3. The CDR3 is 14 amino acids. This CDR3 reads CASSYRTGGDTQYF. The CDR3 DNA sequence: TGCGCCAGCAGCTACCGGACAGGGGGCGATACGCAGTATTTT.

The chain carries TRBV7-3 and TRBJ1-1, with D unclear. V lost 5 bases to trimming and J lost 2 bases, with 9 bases between them. The CDR3 length is 13 residues. CDR1 and CDR2 from the germline V gene are SGHTA and FQGTGA. The CDR3 loop is CASSLGRNTEAFF. The CDR3 DNA sequence: TGTGCCAGCAGCCTAGGCAGAAACACTGAAGCTTTCTTT.